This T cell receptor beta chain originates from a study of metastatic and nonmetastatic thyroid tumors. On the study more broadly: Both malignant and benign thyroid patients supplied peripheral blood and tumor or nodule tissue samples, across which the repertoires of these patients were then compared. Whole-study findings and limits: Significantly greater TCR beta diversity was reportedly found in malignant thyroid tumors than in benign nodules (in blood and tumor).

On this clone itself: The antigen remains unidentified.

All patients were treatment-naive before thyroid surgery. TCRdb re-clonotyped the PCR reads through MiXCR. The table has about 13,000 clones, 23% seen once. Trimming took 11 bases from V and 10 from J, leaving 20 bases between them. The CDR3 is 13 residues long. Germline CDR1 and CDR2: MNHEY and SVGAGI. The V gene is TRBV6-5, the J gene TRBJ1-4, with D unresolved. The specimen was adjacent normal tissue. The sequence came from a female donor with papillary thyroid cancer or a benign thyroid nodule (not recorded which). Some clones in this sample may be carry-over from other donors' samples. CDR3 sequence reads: CAGNLKGIGKLFF. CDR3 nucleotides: TGTGCCGGCAACTTAAAAGGAATCGGAAAACTGTTTTTT.